This is a list of T cell receptor beta chains from one sample in a study of T cells in Graves' hyperthyroidism and ophthalmopathy. TCRdb independently ran MiXCR on the multiplex PCR reads; one entry per CDR3 protein. Seen here are around 350,000 distinct CDR3 sequences, 19% observed once, and the top ten hold around 3.4%. Sequenced sample: blood. The receptors come from a woman younger than 30 with Graves' hyperthyroidism. Both conserved end residues are part of each CDR3. A D gene is named only where the DNA matches it firmly. Clone size is stated in some rows and not others, as once, few, many or a class when expanded.

d_gene: -
abundance: many
v_gene: TRBV28
j_gene: TRBJ1-5
CDR3nt: TGTGCCAGCAGCCCGTCCCCCTTAGGGAATCAGCCCCAGCATTTT
CDR3aa: CASSPSPLGNQPQHF

d_gene: -
abundance: many
v_gene: TRBV6-1
j_gene: TRBJ1-1
CDR3nt: TGTGCCAGCATACGCATGAACACTGAAGCTTTCTTT
CDR3aa: CASIRMNTEAFF

d_gene: TRBD1
abundance: many
v_gene: TRBV5-1
j_gene: TRBJ1-3
CDR3nt: TGCGCCAGCAGTCAGATTACGGGACAGCTAAGAAACACCATATATTTT
CDR3aa: CASSQITGQLRNTIYF

d_gene: TRBD2
abundance: many
v_gene: TRBV20-1
j_gene: TRBJ2-7
CDR3nt: TGCAGTACCGAGACCGGGGACTACCCAGTGCAGTACTTC
CDR3aa: CSTETGDYPVQYF

d_gene: -
abundance: -
v_gene: TRBV28
j_gene: TRBJ1-5
CDR3nt: TGTGCCAGCAAGGTAGGGAATCAGCCCCAGCATTTT
CDR3aa: CASKVGNQPQHF

d_gene: -
abundance: -
v_gene: TRBV7-9
j_gene: TRBJ1-1
CDR3nt: TGTGCCAGCAGCCGCGCCAGGGGAAACACTGAAGCTTTCTTT
CDR3aa: CASSRARGNTEAFF

d_gene: -
abundance: many
v_gene: TRBV18
j_gene: TRBJ2-2
CDR3nt: TGTGCCAGCTCACTGCAATCTGGTAGAGGCACCGGGGAGCTGTTTTTT
CDR3aa: CASSLQSGRGTGELFF

d_gene: -
abundance: many
v_gene: TRBV19
j_gene: TRBJ2-7
CDR3nt: TGTGCCAGTAGACCCGGGACACTCGACTACGAGCAGTACTTC
CDR3aa: CASRPGTLDYEQYF

d_gene: -
abundance: many
v_gene: TRBV25-1
j_gene: TRBJ1-5
CDR3nt: TGTGCCAGCAGTGAATCCCCCGGGAATAGCAATCAGCCCCAGCATTTT
CDR3aa: CASSESPGNSNQPQHF

d_gene: -
abundance: many
v_gene: TRBV2
j_gene: TRBJ1-1
CDR3nt: TGTGCCAGCATGGGCCCGAGGGACACTGAAGCTTTCTTT
CDR3aa: CASMGPRDTEAFF

d_gene: -
abundance: many
v_gene: TRBV5-1
j_gene: TRBJ1-6
CDR3nt: TGCGCCAGCAGATGGGACGGTAATTCACCCCTCCACTTT
CDR3aa: CASRWDGNSPLHF

d_gene: TRBD1
abundance: many
v_gene: TRBV12-3/TRBV12-4
j_gene: TRBJ1-2
CDR3nt: TGTGCCAGCACCAGACAGGGGAATGGCTACACCTTC
CDR3aa: CASTRQGNGYTF

d_gene: TRBD2
abundance: few
v_gene: TRBV11-3
j_gene: TRBJ2-5
CDR3nt: TGTGCCAGCAGCTTAAGCGGGAGACAAGAGACCCAGTACTTC
CDR3aa: CASSLSGRQETQYF

d_gene: -
abundance: many
v_gene: TRBV27
j_gene: TRBJ1-3
CDR3nt: TGTGCCAGCAGTTTATCGGCCACAGGCGTAAGGAACACCATATATTTT
CDR3aa: CASSLSATGVRNTIYF

d_gene: -
abundance: -
v_gene: TRBV29-1
j_gene: TRBJ2-7
CDR3nt: TGCAGCGTTGTTCAGTTTGGGGTGGGCTACGAGCAGTACTTC
CDR3aa: CSVVQFGVGYEQYF

d_gene: -
abundance: many
v_gene: TRBV7-2
j_gene: TRBJ2-7
CDR3nt: TGTGCCAGCAGCTCCGGGATTCTCTCCTACGAGCAGTACTTC
CDR3aa: CASSSGILSYEQYF

d_gene: -
abundance: many
v_gene: TRBV12-3/TRBV12-4
j_gene: TRBJ1-2
CDR3nt: TGTGCCAGCACCGAAAATGGGGCGCGAGGCTACACCTTC
CDR3aa: CASTENGARGYTF

d_gene: -
abundance: many
v_gene: TRBV11-2
j_gene: TRBJ2-7
CDR3nt: TGTGCCAGCAGCCGAATGGGTTACGAGCAGTACTTC
CDR3aa: CASSRMGYEQYF

d_gene: -
abundance: many
v_gene: TRBV5-1
j_gene: TRBJ1-2
CDR3nt: TGCGCCAGCAGTCAGACAGGATCGAACTATGGCTACACCTTC
CDR3aa: CASSQTGSNYGYTF

d_gene: -
abundance: many
v_gene: TRBV2
j_gene: TRBJ1-2
CDR3nt: TGTGCCAGCAGGGCAGCGGAGGATGGCTACACCTTC
CDR3aa: CASRAAEDGYTF

d_gene: TRBD1
abundance: many
v_gene: TRBV11-2
j_gene: TRBJ2-6
CDR3nt: TGTGCCAGCAGCTTAGAGGATTTTCGGGACAGGGTTGAATCTGGGGCCAACGTCCTGACTTTC
CDR3aa: CASSLEDFRDRVESGANVLTF

d_gene: -
abundance: many
v_gene: TRBV12-3/TRBV12-4
j_gene: TRBJ1-1
CDR3nt: TGTGCCAGCAGTTTACTGGGGCGACGGAACACTGAAGCTTTCTTT
CDR3aa: CASSLLGRRNTEAFF

d_gene: -
abundance: -
v_gene: TRBV6-1
j_gene: TRBJ1-5
CDR3nt: TGTGCCAGCAGTGAGTACGGGGGGTCCAATCAGCCCCAGCATTTT
CDR3aa: CASSEYGGSNQPQHF

d_gene: -
abundance: -
v_gene: TRBV6-2/TRBV6-3
j_gene: TRBJ1-1
CDR3nt: TGTGCCAGCAAAAGGAGGGTCCTCCCTGAAGCTTTCTTT
CDR3aa: CASKRRVLPEAFF

d_gene: -
abundance: many
v_gene: TRBV6-1
j_gene: TRBJ2-7
CDR3nt: TGTGCCAGCAGTGCCCAACAGGGATACGAGCAGTACTTC
CDR3aa: CASSAQQGYEQYF

d_gene: -
abundance: -
v_gene: TRBV5-1
j_gene: TRBJ1-1
CDR3nt: TGCGCCAGCAGCTTGAGGACCGGGGGAGGCACTGAAGCTTTCTTT
CDR3aa: CASSLRTGGGTEAFF

d_gene: -
abundance: many
v_gene: TRBV2
j_gene: TRBJ1-1
CDR3nt: TGTGCCAGCAGCGACGGGATCTACTGGAACACTGAAGCTTTCTTT
CDR3aa: CASSDGIYWNTEAFF

d_gene: TRBD1
abundance: many
v_gene: TRBV7-6
j_gene: TRBJ1-3
CDR3nt: TGTGCCAGCAGCACACGACAGGGAGGAAACACCATATATTTT
CDR3aa: CASSTRQGGNTIYF

d_gene: -
abundance: many
v_gene: TRBV7-6
j_gene: TRBJ1-1
CDR3nt: TGTGCCAGCAGCTTAGAAGGTCACAGGGTGGGCGAAGCTTTCTTT
CDR3aa: CASSLEGHRVGEAFF

d_gene: TRBD2
abundance: -
v_gene: TRBV6-1
j_gene: TRBJ2-7
CDR3nt: TGTGCCAGCAGTGTACCGGGGACTAGCTTTAAGGGTATTTTCGAGCAGTACTTC
CDR3aa: CASSVPGTSFKGIFEQYF

d_gene: -
abundance: many
v_gene: TRBV9
j_gene: TRBJ1-1
CDR3nt: TGTGCCAGCAGCGTAGATAAGGGCCGTGAAGCTTTCTTT
CDR3aa: CASSVDKGREAFF

d_gene: TRBD1
abundance: -
v_gene: TRBV12-3/TRBV12-4
j_gene: TRBJ1-4
CDR3nt: TGTGCCAGCAGTTTAGAACAGGGGAACGAAAAACTGTTTTTT
CDR3aa: CASSLEQGNEKLFF

d_gene: -
abundance: many
v_gene: TRBV6-5
j_gene: TRBJ1-1
CDR3nt: TGTGCCAGCAGTTACTCGAACGTGGTGAACACTGAAGCTTTCTTT
CDR3aa: CASSYSNVVNTEAFF

d_gene: -
abundance: many
v_gene: TRBV5-4
j_gene: TRBJ2-5
CDR3nt: TGTGCCAGCAGCTCCAGGGATAGGGGAGAGACCCAGTACTTC
CDR3aa: CASSSRDRGETQYF

d_gene: TRBD1
abundance: many
v_gene: TRBV29-1
j_gene: TRBJ2-7
CDR3nt: TGCAGCGTCGGACAGGGGTTCCACGAGCAGTACTTC
CDR3aa: CSVGQGFHEQYF

d_gene: TRBD1
abundance: many
v_gene: TRBV6-5
j_gene: TRBJ1-1
CDR3nt: TGTGCCAGCAGCCGAACAGGGGATGGTTTCTTT
CDR3aa: CASSRTGDGFF

d_gene: -
abundance: many
v_gene: TRBV7-9
j_gene: TRBJ2-5
CDR3nt: TGTGCCAGCAGCTTTAACATACAAGAGACCCAGTACTTC
CDR3aa: CASSFNIQETQYF

d_gene: -
abundance: many
v_gene: TRBV27
j_gene: TRBJ2-7
CDR3nt: TGTGCCAGCAGTTTTCAGGGTTTCATGGAAGACGGGACCATTTACGAGCAGTACTTC
CDR3aa: CASSFQGFMEDGTIYEQYF

d_gene: TRBD2
abundance: many
v_gene: TRBV27
j_gene: TRBJ2-5
CDR3nt: TGTGCCAGCAGTTCCTTGCCCGCGGGGGGGCCCCGGTCACGAACCCAGTACTTC
CDR3aa: CASSSLPAGGPRSRTQYF

d_gene: -
abundance: many
v_gene: TRBV19
j_gene: TRBJ2-3
CDR3nt: TGTGCCAGTAGGAACAGGAGCACAGATACGCAGTATTTT
CDR3aa: CASRNRSTDTQYF

d_gene: -
abundance: many
v_gene: TRBV5-1
j_gene: TRBJ2-6
CDR3nt: TGCGCCAGCAGCTTGGGGCCCGGGGGATCCAAGTCTGGGGCCAACGTCCTGACTTTC
CDR3aa: CASSLGPGGSKSGANVLTF

d_gene: -
abundance: -
v_gene: TRBV4-1
j_gene: TRBJ1-2
CDR3nt: TGCGCCAGCAGCCAGACAGGTTTGGGGAGCTACACCTTC
CDR3aa: CASSQTGLGSYTF

d_gene: -
abundance: many
v_gene: TRBV7-2
j_gene: TRBJ1-2
CDR3nt: TGTGCCAGCAGCTCCGAGACATATGGCTACACCTTC
CDR3aa: CASSSETYGYTF

d_gene: TRBD1
abundance: many
v_gene: TRBV6-5
j_gene: TRBJ1-1
CDR3nt: TGTGCCAGGCCAGGGGGACGGACTGAAGCTTTCTTT
CDR3aa: CARPGGRTEAFF

d_gene: -
abundance: many
v_gene: TRBV12-3/TRBV12-4
j_gene: TRBJ1-3
CDR3nt: TGTGCCAGCACCTCAGGGTTCTCTGGAAACACCATATATTTT
CDR3aa: CASTSGFSGNTIYF

d_gene: -
abundance: many
v_gene: TRBV6-1
j_gene: TRBJ1-5
CDR3nt: TGTGCCAGCAGTCCGCCCCCGGGGGGAATGGGACAGCCCCAGCATTTT
CDR3aa: CASSPPPGGMGQPQHF

d_gene: TRBD2
abundance: -
v_gene: TRBV12-3/TRBV12-4
j_gene: TRBJ2-7
CDR3nt: TGTGCCAGCAGCCCACCCTTGGGCGGGGGGAGCTCCGAGCAGTACTTC
CDR3aa: CASSPPLGGGSSEQYF